The 27 T cell receptor beta chains reported below all come from one sample, sequenced in a study of a mutant IDH1 vaccine in newly diagnosed glioma. The sample's time point: week 47, end of study. It was 300 ug of mutant IDH1 20-mer peptide that made up each vaccine dose, given with topical imiquimod. The antigens of these receptors remain unknown. Sequenced by immunoSEQ multiplex PCR; TCRdb stores in-frame clones only, minus some. The sample has fewer than 70,000 clones; under 85% are singletons. The material was PBMCs, obtained from a glioma patient whose treatment included an IDH1 peptide vaccine. Every receptor here comes from a man aged 25 to 40 with glioma.

This chain joins TRBV15 and TRBJ1-1; TRBD1 agrees at 9 bases. Germline-derived CDR1 and CDR2 are LNHNV and YYDKDF (reference sequence). V shed 0 bases, J shed 3 bases, and the junction held 5 bases outside the gene matches. This CDR3 contains 16 residues. CDR3 residues: CATSRDLRTGDTEAFF. CDR3 DNA sequence: TGTGCCACCAGCAGAGATTTAAGGACAGGGGACACTGAAGCTTTCTTT.

DNA of the CDR3: TGTGCCAGCAGCTTAGCGGGGGACGATTCACCCCTCCACTTT. Protein: CASSLAGDDSPLHF. The gene calls are TRBV7-9 and TRBJ1-6, with a possible D match to TRBD1 (5 bases). Germline lookup yields CDR1 SEHNR and CDR2 FQNEAQ (reference sequence). The V gene lost 0 bases and the J gene lost 8 bases, with 8 bases spanning the gap. The CDR3 runs 14 residues.

The table lists this clone with a few counts. The chain uses TRBV7-9 and TRBJ1-6, with 7 bases lining up with TRBD1. Losses at the gene ends were 5 bases for V and 9 bases for J; bases not matched to a gene: 10. The V gene's germline CDR1 is SEHNR and CDR2 FQNEAQ (reference sequence). There are 15 residues in the CDR3. CDR3 amino acids: CASSADRSGISPLHF. As DNA, the CDR3 is TGTGCCAGCAGCGCGGACAGGTCTGGAATTTCACCCCTCCACTTT.

The chain joins TRBV6-1 to TRBJ2-7; D unclear. In germline, CDR1 is MNHNS, CDR2 SASEGT. The CDR3 has 13 amino acids. The germline V and J ends were trimmed by 3 bases and 3 bases, with 9 bases remaining between them. The CDR3 here is CASSDEPGYEQYF. The CDR3 DNA is TGTGCCAGCAGTGACGAGCCCGGCTACGAGCAGTACTTC.

The table lists this clone with a count of one. The chain links TRBV5-1 to TRBJ2-5, with D tentatively TRBD1 or TRBD2 (5 bases each). The V gene lost 2 bases and the J gene lost 4 bases, with 12 bases spanning the gap. Germline values: CDR1 SGHRS, CDR2 YFSETQ. The CDR3 is 14 amino acids. CDR3 bases: TGCGCCAGCAGCTTCCGGGACGGTGGAGAGACCCAGTACTTC. Protein: CASSFRDGGETQYF.

The chain is built from TRBV4-1 and TRBJ2-7; TRBD1 matches at 10 bases. This CDR3 contains 16 residues. Per germline, CDR1 MGHRA and CDR2 YSYEKL. The V segment lost 3 bases and the J segment 3 bases; nucleotides outside the gene matches: 8. CDR3 amino acids: CASSHLPGQGYYEQYF. The DNA of the CDR3 is TGCGCCAGCAGCCATCTCCCGGGACAGGGGTACTACGAGCAGTACTTC.

The chain joins TRBV5-5 to TRBJ2-3; D unclear. Trimming took off 2 bases at V and 11 bases at J, with 15 bases between the two ends. The germline gives CDR1 SGHKS, CDR2 YYEKEE (reference sequence). The CDR3 has 13 amino acids. CDR3 loop: CASSFLHLDGQYF. The CDR3 DNA follows: TGTGCCAGCAGCTTCCTGCACCTAGATGGGCAGTATTTT. Full variable domain (rest looked up from reference TRBV5-5 and TRBJ2-3): DAGVTQSPTHLIKTRGQQVTLRCSPISGHKSVSWYQQVLGQGPQFIFQYYEKEERGRGNFPDRFSARQFPNYSSELNVNALLLGDSALYLCASSFLHLDGQYFGPGTRLTVL.

This chain connects TRBV10-2 to TRBJ2-7; no definite D call. The germline gives CDR1 WSHSY, CDR2 SAAADI. The germline V and J ends were trimmed by 8 bases and 4 bases, with 18 bases remaining between them. The CDR3 extends over 14 amino acids. The CDR3, as DNA: TGCGCCAGCTCGATGGGTTCTACCTATTACGAGCAGTACTTC. This gives the protein CASSMGSTYYEQYF.

In its sample, this clone was seen a few times. The chain couples TRBV18 to TRBJ2-1; no reliable D call. The CDR3 consists of 19 residues. CDR1 and CDR2 from the germline V gene are KGHSH and LQKENI. V shed 0 bases and J shed 7 bases, with 25 bases lying between them. CDR3 sequence: CASSPPGFGDPKDMNEQFF. The CDR3 region has the DNA TGTGCCAGCTCACCACCGGGATTTGGAGACCCTAAAGATATGAATGAGCAGTTCTTC.

The chain is built from TRBV5-6 and TRBJ1-1; D is unclear. Trimming pared 4 bases from V and 0 bases from J, leaving 19 bases between. CDR3 length: 17 residues. Germline V gene lookup returns CDR1 SGHDT and CDR2 YYEEEE. The CDR3 spells CASSRGGRSTMNTEAFF. CDR3 sequence (DNA): TGTGCCAGCAGCCGAGGTGGACGGAGTACCATGAACACTGAAGCTTTCTTT. Using reference TRBV5-6 and TRBJ1-1 for the parts outside the CDR3, the full variable domain is DAGVTQSPTHLIKTRGQQVTLRCSPKSGHDTVSWYQQALGQGPQFIFQYYEEEERQRGNFPDRFSGHQFPNYSSELNVNALLLGDSALYLCASSRGGRSTMNTEAFFGQGTRLTVV.

The rearrangement links TRBV18 to TRBJ1-5; 7 bases align to TRBD1. V gave up 2 bases and J gave up 3 bases; unmatched junction bases: 4. Germline assignment: CDR1 KGHSH and CDR2 LQKENI. The CDR3 consists of 15 residues. The CDR3: CASSPRQGYNQPQHF. CDR3 DNA sequence: TGTGCCAGCTCACCAAGACAGGGCTACAATCAGCCCCAGCATTTT.

V and J are TRBV13 and TRBJ2-3, with D unclear. Germline V CDR1 and CDR2: PRHDT, FYEKMQ (reference sequence). The CDR3 runs 14 residues. The V end lost 4 bases, the J end lost 2 bases, and 10 bases lay between the germline ends. The CDR3 DNA sequence: TGTGCCAGCAGCTCGAGGCGAAACACAGATACGCAGTATTTT. Translated, it gives CASSSRRNTDTQYF.

The gene calls are TRBV18 and TRBJ2-5; TRBD2 aligns across 10 bases. The CDR3 covers 18 residues. CDR1 is KGHSH, CDR2 LQKENI, per germline. V lost 2 bases and J lost 1; bases outside the gene matches: 10. This chain's CDR3 is CASSPDLLAGALQETQYF. CDR3 DNA sequence: TGTGCCAGCTCACCAGATTTGCTAGCGGGGGCCCTCCAAGAGACCCAGTACTTC.

Note on this clone: One end of the junction varies from germline; a read error may be responsible. This sample also contains other DNA sequences that code for the same CDR3. The chain uses TRBV7-2 and TRBJ1-5, with TRBD1 as a possible D gene (5 bases). The CDR3 covers 17 residues. Germline lookup yields CDR1 SGHTA and CDR2 FQGNSA. CDR3 region: CASSLAWGRDSNQPQHF. CDR3 nucleotide sequence: TGTGCTAGCAGCTTAGCCTGGGGGAGGGATAGCAATCAGCCCCAGCATTTT.

The V and J genes are TRBV2 and TRBJ2-7, with 8 bases lining up with TRBD1. This CDR3 contains 13 residues. The germline CDR1 and CDR2 sequences are SNHLY and FYNNEI. The J segment lost 6 bases and the V segment lost 6 bases, leaving 7 bases of the junction unmatched. CDR3 residues: CASSYQGAGEQYF. CDR3 DNA: TGTGCCAGCAGCTATCAGGGGGCGGGCGAGCAGTACTTC. Drawing the rest from reference TRBV2 and TRBJ2-7, the complete variable domain is EPEVTQTPSHQVTQMGQEVILRCVPISNHLYFYWYRQILGQKVEFLVSFYNNEISEKSEIFDDQFSVERPDGSNFTLKIRSTKLEDSAMYFCASSYQGAGEQYFGPGTRLTVT.

The rearrangement joins TRBV4-1 to TRBJ2-1; no definite D call. This CDR3 is built from 13 residues. Germline CDR1 is MGHRA and CDR2 is YSYEKL. V was trimmed by 3 bases and J by 3 bases, leaving 6 bases between them. CDR3 sequence reads: CASSQLNYNEQFF. CDR3 in DNA: TGCGCCAGCAGCCAGTTGAACTACAATGAGCAGTTCTTC.

The chain has TRBV11-3 and TRBJ2-3; 7 bases agree with TRBD2. In germline, CDR1 is SGHNT, CDR2 YENEEA. The V gene end was trimmed by 3 bases and the J gene end by 0 bases; junction bases not matched to a gene: 3. The CDR3 loop spans 15 amino acids. CDR3 in DNA: TGTGCCAGCAGCTTGAAGCGGGGAAGCACAGATACGCAGTATTTT. Its translation is CASSLKRGSTDTQYF.

The rearrangement uses TRBV19 and TRBJ2-7, with a tentative D call TRBD2 (6 bases). The CDR3 sequence is 15 residues long. Germline assignment: CDR1 LNHDA and CDR2 SQIVND (reference sequence). V was cut by 4 bases and J by 3 bases, with 16 bases left in between. In DNA, the CDR3 is TGTGCCAGTAGTACCCTCGGGGGAGGAATCTACGAGCAGTACTTC. Encoded protein: CASSTLGGGIYEQYF.

V usage is TRBV6-6 and J usage is TRBJ2-6, with D hard to call. This CDR3 is 15 amino acids long. Germline V gene lookup returns CDR1 MNHNY and CDR2 SVGAGI (reference sequence). Trimming cost V 4 bases and J 0 bases, with 7 bases left between them. The CDR3 nucleotides read TGTGCCAGCAGTTCCAGGAGCTCTGGGGCCAACGTCCTGACTTTC. Translation: CASSSRSSGANVLTF.

This clone has just a few counts. V and J are TRBV7-9 and TRBJ1-2; D is uncertain. With 3 bases removed from V and 2 bases from J, the gap between germline ends came to 13 bases. The CDR3 has 15 amino acids. Germline CDR1 reads SEHNR; CDR2 reads FQNEAQ (reference sequence). The CDR3 coding sequence is TGTGCCAGCAGCTTCCCGGGCCTAGGGAACTATGGCTACACCTTC. Protein sequence: CASSFPGLGNYGYTF.

This chain connects TRBV28 to TRBJ1-3; D call uncertain. Germline lookup yields CDR1 MDHEN and CDR2 SYDVKM. The V gene lost 7 bases and the J gene lost 4 bases, with 14 bases spanning the gap. The CDR3 has 14 residues. The CDR3 region is CASKGPGRGNTIYF. CDR3 coding DNA: TGTGCCAGCAAAGGGCCCGGGAGGGGAAACACCATATATTTT.

The chain joins TRBV27 to TRBJ1-2; 7 positions agree with TRBD1. CDR3 size: 14 residues. Losses at the gene ends were 4 bases for V and 4 bases for J; bases not matched to a gene: 6. Germline V gene sequence: CDR1 MNHEY, CDR2 SMNVEV (reference sequence). In nucleotides, the CDR3 is TGTGCCAGCAGTTCTAGGACAGGCCTCTATGGCTACACCTTC. As protein: CASSSRTGLYGYTF.

This clone came up once. This chain links TRBV28 with TRBJ1-2, with TRBD1 matching 9 bases. The CDR3 covers 17 residues. V gave up 2 bases and J gave up 8 bases; unmatched junction bases: 15. Germline lookup yields CDR1 MDHEN and CDR2 SYDVKM. This CDR3 reads CASSLSDIMGQGHGYTF. Here the CDR3 DNA reads TGTGCCAGCAGTTTAAGTGATATAATGGGACAGGGACACGGCTACACCTTC.

This clone turned up a few times. The gene calls are TRBV30 and TRBJ1-5; D not certain. The CDR3 spans 13 residues. V was cut by 0 bases and J by 4 bases, with 7 bases left in between. Germline CDR1 reads GTSNPN; CDR2 reads SVGIG (reference sequence). In nucleotides, the CDR3 is TGTGCCTGGAGTGTGGGCACAAATCAGCCCCAGCATTTT. Its translation is CAWSVGTNQPQHF.

This clone was counted between two and nine times. The chain employs TRBV5-4 and TRBJ1-1; a weak D match, TRBD1 (5 bases). V was shortened by 0 bases and J by 6 bases, with 12 bases between the two germline ends. Germline V CDR1 and CDR2: SGHNT, YYREEE (reference sequence). The length of the CDR3 is 14 residues. The CDR3: CASSLDRGYAEAFF. In DNA form, the CDR3 reads TGTGCCAGCAGCTTGGACCGGGGGTACGCTGAAGCTTTCTTT.

This chain joins TRBV5-6 and TRBJ2-7, with 11 bases that match TRBD1. CDR3 length: 13 residues. J lost 10 bases, V lost 4 bases, and 7 bases had no gene match. Germline V gene data show CDR1 as SGHDT and CDR2 as YYEEEE. The CDR3 is CASSPGQGARQYF. The CDR3 DNA is TGTGCCAGCAGCCCTGGACAGGGGGCGCGTCAGTACTTC.

V and J are TRBV4-2 and TRBJ1-2, with TRBD1 as a possible D gene (6 bases). V lost 0 bases, J lost 4 bases, and 9 bases lay in between. This CDR3 spans 14 amino acids. Germline V gene lookup returns CDR1 LGHNA and CDR2 YNFKEQ. The CDR3 nucleotides are TGTGCCAGCAGCCAAGATCCAGGGGCCTATGGCTACACCTTC. This sequence encodes CASSQDPGAYGYTF.